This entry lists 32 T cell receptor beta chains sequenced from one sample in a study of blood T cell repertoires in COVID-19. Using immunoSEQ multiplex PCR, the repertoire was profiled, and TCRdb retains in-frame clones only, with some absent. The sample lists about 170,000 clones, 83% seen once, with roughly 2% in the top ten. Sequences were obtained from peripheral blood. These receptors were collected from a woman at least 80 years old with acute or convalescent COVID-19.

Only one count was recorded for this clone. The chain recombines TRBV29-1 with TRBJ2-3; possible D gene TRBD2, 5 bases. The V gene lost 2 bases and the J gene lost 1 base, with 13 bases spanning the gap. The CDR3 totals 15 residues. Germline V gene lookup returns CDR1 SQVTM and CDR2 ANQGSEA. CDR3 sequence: CSVEKPSLGTDTQYF. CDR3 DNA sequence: TGCAGCGTTGAAAAGCCTAGCCTCGGCACAGATACGCAGTATTTT.

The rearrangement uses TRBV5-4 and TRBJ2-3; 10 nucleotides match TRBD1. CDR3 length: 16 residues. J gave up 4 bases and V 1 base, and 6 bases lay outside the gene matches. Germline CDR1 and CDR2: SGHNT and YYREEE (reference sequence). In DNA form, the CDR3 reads TGTGCCAGCAGCTTGATGGGACAGGGGAGTGCAGATACGCAGTATTTT. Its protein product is CASSLMGQGSADTQYF.

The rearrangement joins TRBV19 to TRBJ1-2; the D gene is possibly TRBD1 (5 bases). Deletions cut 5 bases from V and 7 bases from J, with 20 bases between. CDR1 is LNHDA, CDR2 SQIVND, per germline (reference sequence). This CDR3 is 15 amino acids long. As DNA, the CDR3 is TGTGCCAGTAGTTCCCTAGACAGCATGAGGACTGGCTACACCTTC. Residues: CASSSLDSMRTGYTF. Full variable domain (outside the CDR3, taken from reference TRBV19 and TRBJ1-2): DGGITQSPKYLFRKEGQNVTLSCEQNLNHDAMYWYRQDPGQGLRLIYYSQIVNDFQKGDIAEGYSVSREKKESFPLTVTSAQKNPTAFYLCASSSLDSMRTGYTFGSGTRLTVV.

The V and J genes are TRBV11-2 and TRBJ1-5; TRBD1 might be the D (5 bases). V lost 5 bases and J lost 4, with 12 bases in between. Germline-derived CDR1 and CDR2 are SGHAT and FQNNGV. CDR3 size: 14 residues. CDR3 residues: CASSRPGLNQPQHF. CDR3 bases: TGTGCCAGCAGCCGGCCAGGGCTGAATCAGCCCCAGCATTTT.

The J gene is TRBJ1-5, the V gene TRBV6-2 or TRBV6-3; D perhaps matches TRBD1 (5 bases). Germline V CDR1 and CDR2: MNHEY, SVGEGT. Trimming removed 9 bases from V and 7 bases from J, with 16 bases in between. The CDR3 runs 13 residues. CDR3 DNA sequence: TGTGCCAGTAGCAGGGAGGTGCGGCAGCCCCAGCATTTT. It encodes CASSREVRQPQHF.

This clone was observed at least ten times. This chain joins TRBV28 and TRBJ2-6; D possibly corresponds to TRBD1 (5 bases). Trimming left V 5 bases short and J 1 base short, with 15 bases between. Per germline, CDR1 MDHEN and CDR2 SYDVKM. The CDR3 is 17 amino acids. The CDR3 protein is CASSPTTKGSGANVLTF. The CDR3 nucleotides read TGTGCCAGCAGTCCAACGACGAAGGGGTCTGGGGCCAACGTCCTGACTTTC.

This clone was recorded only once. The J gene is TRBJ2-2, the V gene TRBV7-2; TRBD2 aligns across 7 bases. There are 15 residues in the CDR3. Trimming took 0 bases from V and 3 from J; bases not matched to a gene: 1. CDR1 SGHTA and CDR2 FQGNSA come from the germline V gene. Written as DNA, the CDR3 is TGTGCCAGCAGCTTAGCTCTAGCGGACACCGGGGAGCTGTTTTTT. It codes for CASSLALADTGELFF.

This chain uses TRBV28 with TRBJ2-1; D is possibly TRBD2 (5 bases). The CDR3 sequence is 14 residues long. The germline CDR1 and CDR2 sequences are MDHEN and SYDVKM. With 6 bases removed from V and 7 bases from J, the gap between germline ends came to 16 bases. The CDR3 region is CASSQSGVPNEQFF. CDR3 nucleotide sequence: TGTGCCAGCAGCCAATCCGGGGTCCCAAATGAGCAGTTCTTC.

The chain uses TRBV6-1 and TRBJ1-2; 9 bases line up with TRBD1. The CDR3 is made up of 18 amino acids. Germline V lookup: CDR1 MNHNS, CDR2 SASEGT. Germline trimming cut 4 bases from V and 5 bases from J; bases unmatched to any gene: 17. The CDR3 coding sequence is TGTGCCAGCAGTGTTCAACTCGATCGGGACAGGGTGGGGTATGGCTACACCTTC. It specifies CASSVQLDRDRVGYGYTF.

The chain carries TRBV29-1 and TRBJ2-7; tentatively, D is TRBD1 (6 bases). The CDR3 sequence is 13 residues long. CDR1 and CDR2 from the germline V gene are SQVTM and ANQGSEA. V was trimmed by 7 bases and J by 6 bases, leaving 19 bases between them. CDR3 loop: CSATVGGLGEQYF. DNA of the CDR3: TGCAGCGCCACGGTAGGGGGTTTAGGCGAGCAGTACTTC.

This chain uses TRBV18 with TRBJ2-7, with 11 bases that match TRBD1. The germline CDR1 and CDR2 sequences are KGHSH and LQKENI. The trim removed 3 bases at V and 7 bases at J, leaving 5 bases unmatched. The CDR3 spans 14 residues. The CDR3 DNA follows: TGTGCCAGCTCACCGGACAGGGGGCGTCTGGAGCAGTACTTC. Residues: CASSPDRGRLEQYF.

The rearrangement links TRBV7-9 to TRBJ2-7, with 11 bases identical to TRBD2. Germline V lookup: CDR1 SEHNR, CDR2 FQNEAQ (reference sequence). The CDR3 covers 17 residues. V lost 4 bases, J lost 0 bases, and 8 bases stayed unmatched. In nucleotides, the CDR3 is TGTGCCAGCAGCTATATCTCTAGCGGGAGGAGCTCCTACGAGCAGTACTTC. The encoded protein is CASSYISSGRSSYEQYF.

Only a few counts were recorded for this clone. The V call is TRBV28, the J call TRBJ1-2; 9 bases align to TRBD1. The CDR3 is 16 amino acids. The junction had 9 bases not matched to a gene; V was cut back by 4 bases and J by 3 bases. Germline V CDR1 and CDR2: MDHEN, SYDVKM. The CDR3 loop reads CASSSQQGAKYYGYTF. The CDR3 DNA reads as TGTGCCAGCAGTTCGCAACAGGGGGCGAAATACTATGGCTACACCTTC.

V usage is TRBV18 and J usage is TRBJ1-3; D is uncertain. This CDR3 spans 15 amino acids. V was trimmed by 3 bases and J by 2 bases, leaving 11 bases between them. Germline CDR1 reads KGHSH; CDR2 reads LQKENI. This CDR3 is CASSPFFNAGNTIYF. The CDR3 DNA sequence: TGTGCCAGCTCACCCTTTTTTAATGCTGGAAACACCATATATTTT.

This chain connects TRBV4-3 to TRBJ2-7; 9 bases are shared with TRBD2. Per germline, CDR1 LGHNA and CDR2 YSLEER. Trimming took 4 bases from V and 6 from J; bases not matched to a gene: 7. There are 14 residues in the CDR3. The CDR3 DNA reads TGCGCCAGCAGCCTTAGGTCTAGCGGGACCGAGCAGTACTTC. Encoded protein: CASSLRSSGTEQYF.

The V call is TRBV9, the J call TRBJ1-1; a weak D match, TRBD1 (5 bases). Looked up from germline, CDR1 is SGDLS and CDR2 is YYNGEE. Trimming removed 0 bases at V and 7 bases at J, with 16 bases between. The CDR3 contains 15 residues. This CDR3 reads CASSVATGPTGEAFF. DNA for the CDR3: TGTGCCAGCAGCGTAGCTACAGGCCCTACGGGTGAAGCTTTCTTT. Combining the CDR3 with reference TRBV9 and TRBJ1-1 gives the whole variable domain DSGVTQTPKHLITATGQRVTLRCSPRSGDLSVYWYQQSLDQGLQFLIQYYNGEERAKGNILERFSAQQFPDLHSELNLSSLELGDSALYFCASSVATGPTGEAFFGQGTRLTVV.

CDR3 loop: CASSLLGQGFYGYTF. The CDR3, as DNA: TGTGCCAGCAGCTTATTGGGTCAGGGTTTCTATGGCTACACCTTC. The rearrangement uses TRBV7-2 and TRBJ1-2; tentatively, D is TRBD1 (5 bases). The CDR3 has 15 amino acids. V was trimmed by 2 bases and J by 4 bases, leaving 14 bases between them. The germline V gene encodes CDR1 SGHTA and CDR2 FQGNSA.

CDR3 DNA sequence: TGTGCCAGCAGCCGGGACAGGAGTAACTATGGCTACACCTTC. As protein: CASSRDRSNYGYTF. The V and J genes are TRBV6-4 and TRBJ1-2, with TRBD1 matching 8 bases. Germline V gene sequence: CDR1 MRHNA, CDR2 SNTAGT. V lost 6 bases and J lost 1; bases outside the gene matches: 4. CDR3 length: 14 amino acids.

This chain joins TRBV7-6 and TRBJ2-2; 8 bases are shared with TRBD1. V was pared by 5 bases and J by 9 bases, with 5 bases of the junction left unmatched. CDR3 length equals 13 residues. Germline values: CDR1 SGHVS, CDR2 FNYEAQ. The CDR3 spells CASSRQGRRELFF. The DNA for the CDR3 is TGTGCCAGCAGCCGACAGGGGAGGCGGGAGCTGTTTTTT. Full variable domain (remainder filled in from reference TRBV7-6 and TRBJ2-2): GAGVSQSPRYKVTKRGQDVALRCDPISGHVSLYWYRQALGQGPEFLTYFNYEAQQDKSGLPNDRFSAERPEGSISTLTIQRTEQRDSAMYRCASSRQGRRELFFGEGSRLTVL.

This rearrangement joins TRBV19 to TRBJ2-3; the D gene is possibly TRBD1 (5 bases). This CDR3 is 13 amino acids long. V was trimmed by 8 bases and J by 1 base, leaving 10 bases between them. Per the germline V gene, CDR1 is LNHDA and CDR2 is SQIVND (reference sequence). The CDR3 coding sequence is TGTGCCAGTTTAGGGGCGGGCACAGATACGCAGTATTTT. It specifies CASLGAGTDTQYF.

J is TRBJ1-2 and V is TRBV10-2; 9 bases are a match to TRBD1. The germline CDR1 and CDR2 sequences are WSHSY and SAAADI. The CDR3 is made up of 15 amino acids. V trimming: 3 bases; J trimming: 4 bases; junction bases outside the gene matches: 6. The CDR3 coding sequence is TGCGCCAGCAGTGACGGACCGGGACAGGGCTATGGCTACACCTTC. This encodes CASSDGPGQGYGYTF.

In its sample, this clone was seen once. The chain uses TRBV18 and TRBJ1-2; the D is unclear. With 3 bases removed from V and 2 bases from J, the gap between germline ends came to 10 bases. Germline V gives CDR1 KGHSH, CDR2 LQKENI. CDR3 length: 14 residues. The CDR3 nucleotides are TGTGCCAGCTCACCCACGAACACGAACTATGGCTACACCTTC. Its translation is CASSPTNTNYGYTF.

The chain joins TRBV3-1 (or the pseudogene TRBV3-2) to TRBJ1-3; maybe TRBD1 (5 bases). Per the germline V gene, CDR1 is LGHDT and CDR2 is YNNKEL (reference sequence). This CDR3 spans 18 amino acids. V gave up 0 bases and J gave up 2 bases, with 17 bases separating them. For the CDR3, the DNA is TGTGCCAGCAGCCAAGAGTCATTCGGCCAGGGTCCTGGAAACACCATATATTTT. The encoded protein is CASSQESFGQGPGNTIYF.

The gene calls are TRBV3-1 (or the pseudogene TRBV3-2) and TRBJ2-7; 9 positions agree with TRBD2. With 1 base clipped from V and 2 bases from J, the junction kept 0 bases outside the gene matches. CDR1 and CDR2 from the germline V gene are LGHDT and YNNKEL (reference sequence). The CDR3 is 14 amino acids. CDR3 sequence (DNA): TGTGCCAGCAGCCAAGGGACTAGCGCCTACGAGCAGTACTTC. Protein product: CASSQGTSAYEQYF.

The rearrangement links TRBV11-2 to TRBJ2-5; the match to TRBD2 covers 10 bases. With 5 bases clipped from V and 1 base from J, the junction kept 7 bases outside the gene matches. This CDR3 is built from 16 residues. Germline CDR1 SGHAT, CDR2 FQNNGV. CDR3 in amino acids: CASSDRLAGIQETQYF. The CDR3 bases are TGTGCCAGCAGCGACCGACTAGCGGGTATCCAAGAGACCCAGTACTTC.

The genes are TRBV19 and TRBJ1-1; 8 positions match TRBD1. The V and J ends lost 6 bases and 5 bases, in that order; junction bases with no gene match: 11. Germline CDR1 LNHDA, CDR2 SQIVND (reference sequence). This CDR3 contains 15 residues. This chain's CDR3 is CASRREDRVTTEAFF. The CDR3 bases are TGTGCCAGTAGAAGGGAGGACAGGGTAACAACTGAAGCTTTCTTT.

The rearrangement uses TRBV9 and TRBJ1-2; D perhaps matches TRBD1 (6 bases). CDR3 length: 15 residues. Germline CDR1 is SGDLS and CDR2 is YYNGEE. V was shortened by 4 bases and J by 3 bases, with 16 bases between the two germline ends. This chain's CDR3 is CASSPTTGLHYGYTF. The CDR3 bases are TGTGCCAGCAGCCCAACGACAGGTCTTCACTATGGCTACACCTTC.

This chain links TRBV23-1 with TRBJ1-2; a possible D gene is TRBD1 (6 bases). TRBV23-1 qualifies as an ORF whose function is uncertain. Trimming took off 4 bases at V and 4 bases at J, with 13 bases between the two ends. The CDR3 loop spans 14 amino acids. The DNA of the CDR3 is TGCGCCAGCAGTCGGCAGGGGAAGGCCTATGGCTACACCTTC. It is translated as CASSRQGKAYGYTF.

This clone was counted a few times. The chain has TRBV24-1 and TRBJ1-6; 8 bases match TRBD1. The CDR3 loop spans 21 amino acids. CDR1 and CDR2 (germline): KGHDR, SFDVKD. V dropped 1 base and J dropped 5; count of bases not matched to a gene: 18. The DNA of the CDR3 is TGTGCCACCAGTGATTTTCCCTCTTCCTGGACAGGGTCCCTAAATAATTCACCCCTCCACTTT. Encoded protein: CATSDFPSSWTGSLNNSPLHF.

CDR3 amino acids: CASSPEVGRVNTEAFF. CDR3 bases: TGTGCCAGCTCACCCGAAGTCGGGAGGGTGAACACTGAAGCTTTCTTT. J is TRBJ1-1 and V is TRBV18; D remains unclear. V gave up 3 bases and J gave up 0 bases, with 14 bases separating them. Germline CDR1 reads KGHSH; CDR2 reads LQKENI. The CDR3 is made up of 16 amino acids.

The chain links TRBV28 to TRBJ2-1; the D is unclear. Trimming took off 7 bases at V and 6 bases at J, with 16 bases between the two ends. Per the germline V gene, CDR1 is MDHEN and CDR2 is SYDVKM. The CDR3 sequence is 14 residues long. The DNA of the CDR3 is TGTGCCAGCACCACGACTCTCGGTTTCAATGAGCAGTTCTTC. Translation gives CASTTTLGFNEQFF.

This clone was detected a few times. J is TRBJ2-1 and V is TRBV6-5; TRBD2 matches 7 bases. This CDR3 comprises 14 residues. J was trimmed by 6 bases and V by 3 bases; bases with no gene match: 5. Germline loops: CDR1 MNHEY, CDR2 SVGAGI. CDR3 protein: CASSYKTSSNEQFF. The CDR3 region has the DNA TGTGCCAGCAGTTATAAGACTAGCAGCAATGAGCAGTTCTTC.